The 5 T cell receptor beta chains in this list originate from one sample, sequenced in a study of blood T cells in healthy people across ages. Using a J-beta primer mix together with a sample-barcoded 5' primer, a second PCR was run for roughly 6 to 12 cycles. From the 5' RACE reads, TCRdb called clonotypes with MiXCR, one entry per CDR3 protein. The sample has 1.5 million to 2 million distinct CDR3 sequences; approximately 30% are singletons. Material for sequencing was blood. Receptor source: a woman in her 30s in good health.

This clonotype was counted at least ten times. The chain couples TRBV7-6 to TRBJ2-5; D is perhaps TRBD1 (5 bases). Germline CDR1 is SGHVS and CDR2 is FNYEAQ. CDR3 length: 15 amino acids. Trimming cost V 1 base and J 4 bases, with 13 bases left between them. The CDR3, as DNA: TGTGCCAGCAGCTTAGGAGAAGGGGTACTAGAGACCCAGTACTTC. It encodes CASSLGEGVLETQYF.

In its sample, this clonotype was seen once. The CDR3: CASTMDRGNEKLFF. The DNA for the CDR3 is TGTGCCAGCACTATGGACAGGGGGAATGAAAAACTGTTTTTT. This sequence joins TRBV2 and TRBJ1-4; 10 nucleotides agree with TRBD1. Germline CDR1 is SNHLY and CDR2 is FYNNEI. Losses at the gene ends were 7 bases for V and 5 bases for J; bases not matched to a gene: 4. The CDR3 sequence is 14 residues long.

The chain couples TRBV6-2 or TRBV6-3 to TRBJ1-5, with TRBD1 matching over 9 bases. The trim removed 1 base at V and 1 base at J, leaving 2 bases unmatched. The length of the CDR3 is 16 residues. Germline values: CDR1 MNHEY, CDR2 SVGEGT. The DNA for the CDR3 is TGTGCCAGCAGTTACTTCGGACAGGGGAGCAATCAGCCCCAGCATTTT. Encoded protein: CASSYFGQGSNQPQHF.

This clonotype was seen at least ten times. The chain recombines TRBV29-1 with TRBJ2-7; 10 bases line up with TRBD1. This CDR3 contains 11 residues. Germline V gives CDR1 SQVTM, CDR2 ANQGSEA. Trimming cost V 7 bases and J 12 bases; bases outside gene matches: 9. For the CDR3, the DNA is TGCAGCGCCCTACTAGGGGACAGGGGGTACTTC. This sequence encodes CSALLGDRGYF.

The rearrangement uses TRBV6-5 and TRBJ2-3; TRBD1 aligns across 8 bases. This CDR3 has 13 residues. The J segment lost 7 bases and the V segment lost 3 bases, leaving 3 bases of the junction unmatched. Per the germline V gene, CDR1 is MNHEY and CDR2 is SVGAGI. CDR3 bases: TGTGCCAGCAGTTATCAGGGGGCGTATACGCAGTATTTT. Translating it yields CASSYQGAYTQYF.